The 21 T cell receptor beta chains below were found in one sample sequenced in a study of blood T cell repertoires in COVID-19. Data came from immunoSEQ multiplex PCR; TCRdb stores just in-frame clones and leaves some out. Found here are around 170,000 clones, approximately 80% of them singletons; the top ten hold roughly 2.9%. The sample was peripheral blood. The receptors originated from a woman aged 55-69 years with acute or convalescent COVID-19.

V gene TRBV7-2 combines with J gene TRBJ1-5; D not certain. V lost 2 bases to trimming and J lost 0 bases, with 14 bases between them. CDR1 is SGHTA, CDR2 FQGNSA, per germline. This CDR3 is built from 17 residues. The CDR3 sequence is CASSLQPRDYSNQPQHF. CDR3 coding DNA: TGTGCCAGCAGCTTACAGCCTCGGGATTATAGCAATCAGCCCCAGCATTTT. The complete variable domain, with remaining parts taken from reference TRBV7-2 and TRBJ1-5, reads GAGVSQSPSNKVTEKGKDVELRCDPISGHTALYWYRQSLGQGLEFLIYFQGNSAPDKSGLPSDRFSAERTGGSVSTLTIQRTQQEDSAVYLCASSLQPRDYSNQPQHFGDGTRLSIL.

The chain's CDR3 is CASSLAGTYEQYF. The DNA for the CDR3 is TGTGCCAGCAGTTTGGCAGGCACCTACGAGCAGTACTTC. The chain employs TRBV28 and TRBJ2-7; no definite D call. Germline V gene lookup returns CDR1 MDHEN and CDR2 SYDVKM. Trimming stripped 3 bases from V and 2 bases from J, with 8 bases between. The CDR3 sequence is 13 residues long.

This rearrangement joins TRBV6-5 to TRBJ1-2; D gene ambiguous. The germline V and J ends were trimmed by 2 bases and 8 bases, with 15 bases remaining between them. The CDR3 is made up of 14 amino acids. Germline V gives CDR1 MNHEY, CDR2 SVGAGI. This CDR3 reads CASSYAQRARGYTF. Written as DNA, the CDR3 is TGTGCCAGCAGTTACGCCCAGAGGGCGCGGGGCTACACCTTC.

This chain connects TRBV5-4 to TRBJ1-1; 9 bases agree with TRBD1. Germline V lookup: CDR1 SGHNT, CDR2 YYREEE (reference sequence). This CDR3 has 16 amino acids. V trimming: 3 bases; J trimming: 2 bases; junction bases outside the gene matches: 8. The CDR3 sequence: CASSSKPGQGNTEAFF. In nucleotides, the CDR3 is TGTGCCAGCAGCTCCAAACCGGGACAGGGTAACACTGAAGCTTTCTTT.

In this sample, this clone turned up a few times. The V and J genes are TRBV11-2 and TRBJ2-6, with 7 bases that match TRBD1. There are 17 residues in the CDR3. The V and J ends lost 3 bases and 3 bases, in that order; junction bases with no gene match: 8. Germline V gives CDR1 SGHAT, CDR2 FQNNGV. The chain's CDR3 is CASSFRDRVVGANVLTF. DNA for the CDR3: TGTGCCAGCAGCTTTCGAGACAGGGTGGTTGGGGCCAACGTCCTGACTTTC.

The chain combines TRBV6-2 or TRBV6-3 with TRBJ2-6, with 7 bases aligning to TRBD1. This CDR3 has 18 residues. Trimming took 6 bases from V and 2 from J; bases not matched to a gene: 13. The V gene's germline CDR1 is MNHEY and CDR2 SVGEGT. The CDR3 coding sequence is TGTGCCAGCAGCCCACCGACAGGGCGAACCCCTGGGGCCAACGTCCTGACTTTC. Its protein product is CASSPPTGRTPGANVLTF.

This clone was counted once. The rearrangement links TRBV2 to TRBJ1-4; tentatively, D is TRBD1 (5 bases). In germline, CDR1 is SNHLY, CDR2 FYNNEI. Trimming removed 6 bases from V and 2 bases from J, with 10 bases in between. The CDR3 sequence is 14 residues long. CDR3: CASSTGPTNEKLFF. The CDR3 DNA is TGTGCCAGCAGCACAGGTCCTACTAATGAAAAACTGTTTTTT.

The J gene is TRBJ1-2, the V gene TRBV6-5; the match to TRBD1 covers 10 bases. CDR3 length: 14 residues. With V trimmed by 0 bases and J by 8 bases, 3 bases remained unmatched. Germline V gives CDR1 MNHEY, CDR2 SVGAGI. The CDR3 loop is CASSYSTGGAGYTF. CDR3 sequence (DNA): TGTGCCAGCAGTTACTCGACAGGGGGCGCGGGCTACACCTTC.

The V gene is TRBV27, the J gene TRBJ2-7, with a weak D call TRBD1 (7 bases). This CDR3 spans 15 amino acids. Germline CDR1 is MNHEY and CDR2 is SMNVEV (reference sequence). Trimming shortened V by 6 bases and J by 3 bases, and 18 bases separated the two germline ends. CDR3 DNA: TGTGCCAGCAGGACTGGGGCAGGGGGGTACTACGAGCAGTACTTC. This sequence encodes CASRTGAGGYYEQYF.

The V and J genes are TRBV12-3 or TRBV12-4 and TRBJ1-2, with D possibly TRBD1 on 6 matching bases. The germline V and J ends were trimmed by 5 bases and 4 bases, with 11 bases remaining between them. The CDR3 is made up of 13 amino acids. The CDR3 coding sequence is TGTGCCAGCAGTCTGGACAGCAGCTATGGCTACACCTTC. Its translation is CASSLDSSYGYTF.

This clone has more than one count but fewer than ten. Other DNA sequences in this sample translate to the same CDR3. The chain couples TRBV19 to TRBJ2-7; TRBD2 matches 13 bases. The CDR3 contains 14 residues. Germline CDR1 LNHDA, CDR2 SQIVND (reference sequence). V was clipped by 6 bases and J by 4 bases; unmatched bases: 3. The CDR3 spells CASSLTSGGYEQYF. The CDR3 DNA sequence: TGTGCCAGTAGCTTGACTAGCGGGGGGTACGAGCAGTACTTC.

The chain carries TRBV6-5 and TRBJ1-2; a weak D match, TRBD1 (5 bases). Germline values: CDR1 MNHEY, CDR2 SVGAGI. The germline V and J ends were trimmed by 6 bases and 0 bases, with 14 bases remaining between them. CDR3 size: 15 residues. CDR3 sequence reads: CASSGSRAANYGYTF. The CDR3 DNA follows: TGTGCCAGCAGCGGTTCCAGGGCGGCTAACTATGGCTACACCTTC.

CDR3 nucleotides: TGTGCCAGCAGAGTGCTAGCGGGGGGCCTCTACAACACCGGGGAGCTGTTTTTT. It yields the protein CASRVLAGGLYNTGELFF. V gene TRBV27 combines with J gene TRBJ2-2, with 11 bases fitting TRBD2. Looked up from germline, CDR1 is MNHEY and CDR2 is SMNVEV (reference sequence). Trimming took 6 bases from V and 2 from J; bases not matched to a gene: 11. This CDR3 comprises 18 residues.

The CDR3 DNA follows: TGTGCCAGCAGCGTAGTGTCCGGGAGCGGCAAGCAGTATTTT. This translates into CASSVVSGSGKQYF. This rearrangement joins TRBV9 to TRBJ2-3; perhaps TRBD2 as D (6 bases). The ends were cut back, 0 bases at V and 11 bases at J, with 16 bases in the middle. This CDR3 is built from 14 residues. Per germline, CDR1 SGDLS and CDR2 YYNGEE.

In its sample, this clone was seen many times. This sequence joins TRBV6-4 and TRBJ1-6; the match to TRBD1 covers 9 bases. Trimming at V came to 4 bases and at J to 8 bases, leaving 6 bases not matched to a gene. Per germline, CDR1 MRHNA and CDR2 SNTAGT. The CDR3 length is 15 residues. The CDR3 nucleotides are TGTGCCAGCAGTGCCTCGGGACAGGGCCATTCACCCCTCCACTTT. Translating it yields CASSASGQGHSPLHF.

The chain uses TRBV18 and TRBJ2-5; TRBD2 agrees at 12 bases. CDR3 length equals 17 residues. Germline V CDR1 and CDR2: KGHSH, LQKENI. The J segment lost 0 bases and the V segment lost 0 bases, leaving 2 bases of the junction unmatched. CDR3: CASSPPGTSGYQETQYF. In DNA, the CDR3 is TGTGCCAGCTCACCACCGGGGACTAGCGGGTACCAAGAGACCCAGTACTTC.

This clone has only a few counts. The genes are TRBV12-5 and TRBJ1-2; a weak D match, TRBD1 (5 bases). With 7 bases removed from V and 3 bases from J, the gap between germline ends came to 12 bases. The CDR3 has 13 amino acids. CDR1 is LGHNT, CDR2 FRNRAP, per germline. The CDR3 spells CASAQGKDYGYTF. CDR3 in DNA: TGTGCTAGTGCCCAGGGAAAGGACTATGGCTACACCTTC. The full variable domain, with the rest looked up from reference TRBV12-5 and TRBJ1-2, is DARVTQTPRHKVTEMGQEVTMRCQPILGHNTVFWYRQTMMQGLELLAYFRNRAPLDDSGMPKDRFSAEMPDATLATLKIQPSEPRDSAVYFCASAQGKDYGYTFGSGTRLTVV.

The chain employs TRBV5-1 and TRBJ1-5, with 11 bases fitting TRBD1. V shed 0 bases, J shed 6 bases, and the junction held 2 bases outside the gene matches. The germline gives CDR1 SGHRS, CDR2 YFSETQ. There are 15 residues in the CDR3. In DNA, the CDR3 is TGCGCCAGCAGCTTGGAGGGACAGGGGGGTCAGCCCCAGCATTTT. Translated, it gives CASSLEGQGGQPQHF. The full variable domain, with the rest looked up from reference TRBV5-1 and TRBJ1-5, is KAGVTQTPRYLIKTRGQQVTLSCSPISGHRSVSWYQQTPGQGLQFLFEYFSETQRNKGNFPGRFSGRQFSNSRSEMNVSTLELGDSALYLCASSLEGQGGQPQHFGDGTRLSIL.

This sequence joins TRBV7-3 and TRBJ1-1; the D gene is possibly TRBD1 (5 bases). The CDR3 extends over 15 amino acids. Germline V lookup: CDR1 SGHTA, CDR2 FQGTGA. Trimming shortened V by 5 bases and J by 1 base, and 14 bases separated the two germline ends. The CDR3 DNA is TGTGCCAGCAGCCCCCGGGCCGGGGGGAACACTGAAGCTTTCTTT. This translates into CASSPRAGGNTEAFF. Based on the CDR3 plus reference TRBV7-3 and TRBJ1-1, the full variable domain is GAGVSQTPSNKVTEKGKYVELRCDPISGHTALYWYRQSLGQGPEFLIYFQGTGAADDSGLPNDRFFAVRPEGSVSTLKIQRTERGDSAVYLCASSPRAGGNTEAFFGQGTRLTVV.

The chain uses TRBV4-3 and TRBJ1-5, with 9 bases aligning to TRBD1. Trimming removed 4 bases from V and 4 bases from J; junction bases left unmatched: 5. This CDR3 spans 15 amino acids. From germline, CDR1 is LGHNA and CDR2 YSLEER. As DNA, the CDR3 is TGCGCCAGCAGCCCACAGGGGGCAAGGAATCAGCCCCAGCATTTT. This sequence encodes CASSPQGARNQPQHF.

Written as DNA, the CDR3 is TGCGCCAGCAGCCAAGGGGTGCAGGGCTCTAACTATGGCTACACCTTC. It translates to CASSQGVQGSNYGYTF. The rearrangement joins TRBV4-3 to TRBJ1-2, with D perhaps TRBD1 (5 bases). V was cut by 1 base and J by 0 bases, with 12 bases left in between. This CDR3 region has 16 residues. Germline lookup yields CDR1 LGHNA and CDR2 YSLEER.